The 23 T cell receptor beta chains below come from one sample, sequenced in a study of OX40 agonist ivuxolimab in advanced cancers. Assay used: immunoSEQ multiplex PCR; TCRdb lists only in-frame clones, some missing. Here the sample spans 30,000 to 45,000 clones, roughly 80% being singletons. The sample here was CD4+ or CD8+ T cells sorted from blood, taken in a trial of the OX40 agonist ivuxolimab. Receptor source: an adult with an advanced solid tumor such as melanoma, head and neck, liver or kidney cancer.

V and J are TRBV19 and TRBJ2-5, with D hard to call. CDR1 and CDR2 from the germline V gene are LNHDA and SQIVND (reference sequence). This CDR3 is built from 14 residues. Trimming removed 5 bases at V and 4 bases at J, with 14 bases between. The CDR3 DNA follows: TGTGCCAGTAGTGCAAACAGCCGACCAGAGACCCAGTACTTC. It specifies CASSANSRPETQYF.

V gene TRBV6-5 combines with J gene TRBJ1-2, with a possible D match to TRBD1 (5 bases). V lost 2 bases and J lost 4, with 8 bases in between. Germline V gene lookup returns CDR1 MNHEY and CDR2 SVGAGI. This CDR3 contains 13 residues. In DNA, the CDR3 is TGTGCCAGCAGTTACGAGGGGAGCTATGGCTACACCTTC. Its translation: CASSYEGSYGYTF.

The chain recombines TRBV9 with TRBJ2-1; TRBD1 matches 7 bases. Germline assignment: CDR1 SGDLS and CDR2 YYNGEE. Unmatched junction bases numbered 5, after V lost 1 base and J lost 4 bases. The CDR3 is 15 residues long. The CDR3 spells CASSVNGQAYNEQFF. The CDR3 DNA is TGTGCCAGCAGCGTAAATGGACAGGCTTACAATGAGCAGTTCTTC.

This clone was detected only once. The CDR3 here is CASSKDRVPHNEQFF. In DNA, the CDR3 is TGTGCCAGCAGCAAAGACAGGGTCCCTCACAATGAGCAGTTCTTC. The rearrangement links TRBV6-5 to TRBJ2-1, with 7 bases lining up with TRBD1. J lost 5 bases, V lost 6 bases, and 10 bases had no gene match. The CDR3 runs 15 residues. The germline V gene encodes CDR1 MNHEY and CDR2 SVGAGI.

This chain links TRBV28 with TRBJ1-5, with a weak D call TRBD1 (5 bases). V lost 5 bases, J lost 5 bases, and 19 bases lay in between. This CDR3 spans 16 amino acids. Germline loops: CDR1 MDHEN, CDR2 SYDVKM. The CDR3 is CASSILGGDVYQPQHF. The DNA of the CDR3 is TGTGCCAGCAGTATATTGGGAGGGGACGTGTATCAGCCCCAGCATTTT.

J is TRBJ2-6 and V is TRBV5-4, with D unclear. Germline CDR1 reads SGHNT; CDR2 reads YYREEE (reference sequence). Trimming cost V 0 bases and J 8 bases, with 6 bases left between them. This CDR3 contains 13 residues. The CDR3 here is CASSLVGTNVLTF. Written as DNA, the CDR3 is TGTGCCAGCAGCTTGGTGGGTACCAACGTCCTGACTTTC.

The chain carries TRBV30 and TRBJ1-2, with TRBD1 as a possible D gene (6 bases). CDR1 is GTSNPN and CDR2 is SVGIG in the germline V gene (reference sequence). CDR3 length: 12 amino acids. CDR3 sequence (DNA): TGTGCTGGAGGGGGAGGCGGCTATGGCTACACCTTC. Its translation is CAGGGGGYGYTF.

CDR3 residues: CASSQAPRTNTGELFF. The CDR3 nucleotides are TGCGCCAGCAGCCAAGCGCCGAGGACAAACACCGGGGAGCTGTTTTTT. The chain recombines TRBV4-3 with TRBJ2-2; D might be TRBD1 (5 bases). In germline, CDR1 is LGHNA, CDR2 YSLEER. The length of the CDR3 is 16 residues. Trimming removed 1 base from V and 2 bases from J, with 11 bases in between.

V gene TRBV28 combines with J gene TRBJ2-1; 8 bases align to TRBD2. The CDR3 is 13 amino acids. Trimming at V came to 8 bases and at J to 7 bases, leaving 7 bases not matched to a gene. CDR1 and CDR2 (germline): MDHEN, SYDVKM. CDR3 nucleotide sequence: TGTGCCAGCCATGGCGGGGGGTTGAATGAGCAGTTCTTC. Encoded protein: CASHGGGLNEQFF.

The DNA of the CDR3 is TGCGCCAGCAGCTTGGGCCCTTTGAACACTGAAGCTTTCTTT. Protein product: CASSLGPLNTEAFF. This chain links TRBV5-1 with TRBJ1-1, with D uncertain. V lost 0 bases, J lost 0 bases, and 6 bases lay in between. Germline V gives CDR1 SGHRS, CDR2 YFSETQ. The CDR3 is made up of 14 amino acids.

This clone was counted a few times. This chain joins TRBV11-2 and TRBJ2-1, with D maybe TRBD2 (7 bases). The CDR3 extends over 16 amino acids. Germline CDR1 SGHAT, CDR2 FQNNGV. The V gene lost 6 bases and the J gene lost 2 bases, with 17 bases spanning the gap. The CDR3 protein is CASSSVGGPAYNEQFF. CDR3 bases: TGTGCCAGCAGTTCAGTGGGGGGGCCCGCCTACAATGAGCAGTTCTTC.

As regards this clone: Other DNA sequences in this specimen translate into the identical CDR3. This chain uses TRBV28 with TRBJ1-5; TRBD1 aligns across 7 bases. Germline trimming cut 5 bases from V and 2 bases from J; bases unmatched to any gene: 6. Per the germline V gene, CDR1 is MDHEN and CDR2 is SYDVKM. The CDR3 loop spans 15 amino acids. CDR3 amino acids: CASSITQGGNQPQHF. The DNA of the CDR3 is TGTGCCAGCAGTATCACTCAGGGGGGCAATCAGCCCCAGCATTTT.

A few counts support this clone. The chain links TRBV19 to TRBJ1-5, with TRBD1 identical over 8 bases. The CDR3 sequence is 13 residues long. Germline V CDR1 and CDR2: LNHDA, SQIVND (reference sequence). Trimming removed 5 bases from V and 7 bases from J; junction bases left unmatched: 4. The CDR3 sequence is CASSGQGSQPQHF. CDR3 DNA sequence: TGTGCCAGTAGTGGACAGGGTAGCCAGCCCCAGCATTTT.

CDR3 sequence reads: CASSDHTVNTEAFF. The CDR3 DNA reads as TGCGCCAGCAGTGATCATACGGTGAACACTGAAGCTTTCTTT. The rearrangement uses TRBV10-2 and TRBJ1-1; no clear D gene. The CDR3 extends over 14 amino acids. Germline V lookup: CDR1 WSHSY, CDR2 SAAADI. V lost 3 bases, J lost 0 bases, and 8 bases lay in between.

This chain connects TRBV30 to TRBJ2-7, with D unresolved. CDR1 GTSNPN and CDR2 SVGIG come from the germline V gene (reference sequence). V shed 3 bases and J shed 3 bases, with 12 bases lying between them. The length of the CDR3 is 13 residues. CDR3 DNA sequence: TGTGCCTGGAGAGACCGACGGTTCTACGAGCAGTACTTC. It codes for CAWRDRRFYEQYF.

This sequence joins TRBV30 and TRBJ1-4; D is possibly TRBD1 (5 bases). From germline, CDR1 is GTSNPN and CDR2 SVGIG (reference sequence). V shed 0 bases and J shed 7 bases, with 12 bases lying between them. This CDR3 has 14 amino acids. The CDR3 is CAWSVDGAGEKLFF. CDR3 DNA sequence: TGTGCCTGGAGTGTGGATGGGGCGGGTGAAAAACTGTTTTTT.

The table lists this clone with a count of one. This chain links TRBV9 with TRBJ2-1; 11 nucleotides match TRBD1. CDR3 length: 16 residues. Per the germline V gene, CDR1 is SGDLS and CDR2 is YYNGEE. V dropped 0 bases and J dropped 7; count of bases not matched to a gene: 6. This CDR3 is CASSVGTGGSRNEQFF. Here the CDR3 DNA reads TGTGCCAGCAGCGTAGGGACAGGGGGCAGTCGGAATGAGCAGTTCTTC.

The chain couples TRBV29-1 to TRBJ2-7, with D tentatively TRBD1 or TRBD2 (5 bases each). Germline V gene lookup returns CDR1 SQVTM and CDR2 ANQGSEA. The V end lost 4 bases, the J end lost 3 bases, and 16 bases lay between the germline ends. CDR3 size: 14 residues. As DNA, the CDR3 is TGCAGCGTTGCTGCTACCGGGACGATCTACGAGCAGTACTTC. This gives the protein CSVAATGTIYEQYF.

This chain connects TRBV5-6 to TRBJ2-2, with 10 bases identical to TRBD2. The CDR3 runs 16 residues. J lost 6 bases, V lost 4 bases, and 9 bases had no gene match. In germline, CDR1 is SGHDT, CDR2 YYEEEE. CDR3 DNA: TGTGCCAGCAGCGGCCGTATCAGCGGGGGGGCCGGGGAGCTGTTTTTT. This translates into CASSGRISGGAGELFF.

V gene TRBV6-1 combines with J gene TRBJ1-4, with a tentative D call TRBD1 (6 bases). The CDR3 runs 15 residues. Looked up from germline, CDR1 is MNHNS and CDR2 is SASEGT. With 3 bases removed from V and 3 bases from J, the gap between germline ends came to 11 bases. DNA of the CDR3: TGTGCCAGCAGTGACGGACAGTTGGCTAATGAAAAACTGTTTTTT. This encodes CASSDGQLANEKLFF.

The V and J genes are TRBV27 and TRBJ2-2, with TRBD2 identical over 8 bases. CDR1 is MNHEY, CDR2 SMNVEV, per germline (reference sequence). J was trimmed by 6 bases and V by 6 bases; bases with no gene match: 12. This CDR3 has 16 amino acids. This CDR3 reads CASSSGGARGPGELFF. The CDR3, as DNA: TGTGCCAGCAGCTCCGGGGGGGCTAGAGGGCCCGGGGAGCTGTTTTTT.

This clone appeared a few times. The chain has TRBV4-1 and TRBJ1-4; a weak D match, TRBD1 (5 bases). This CDR3 spans 15 amino acids. V lost 0 bases and J 8 bases, leaving 13 bases between the germline ends. Germline V gives CDR1 MGHRA, CDR2 YSYEKL. CDR3 sequence reads: CASSQEPGRGEKLFF. The CDR3 DNA reads as TGCGCCAGCAGCCAAGAACCAGGGCGAGGAGAAAAACTGTTTTTT.

V usage is TRBV10-3 and J usage is TRBJ2-5; TRBD2 aligns across 9 bases. Germline assignment: CDR1 ENHRY and CDR2 SYGVKD. Trimming at V came to 1 base and at J to 5 bases, leaving 5 bases not matched to a gene. The CDR3 covers 15 residues. The CDR3 spells CAISELAGVFETQYF. The DNA of the CDR3 is TGTGCCATCAGTGAGTTAGCGGGGGTATTTGAGACCCAGTACTTC.